This T cell receptor beta chain comes out of a study of T-cell reconstitution after alpha-beta-depleted transplantation in children. Unique molecular identifiers were incorporated during preparation of the TCRbeta library. One entry per CDR3 protein, called by TCRdb with MiXCR from the PCR reads. The data show 550,000 to 600,000 distinct CDR3 sequences, more than 20% seen once. The germline V and J ends were trimmed by 0 bases and 4 bases, with 12 bases remaining between them. The CDR3 is 15 amino acids. CDR1 MGHRA and CDR2 YSYEKL come from the germline V gene. The sequence was obtained from a boy younger than two who had a stem cell transplant for acute myeloid leukemia, so the T cells may come from the graft donor. This chain connects TRBV4-1 to TRBJ1-1; D gene uncertain. The sequencing here drew on PBMCs, mostly from graft donor cells, taken 360 days after TCRalphabeta/CD19-depleted stem cell transplant. CDR3: CASSQEAWGLTEAFF. DNA of the CDR3: TGCGCCAGCAGCCAAGAGGCGTGGGGTCTCACTGAAGCTTTCTTT.